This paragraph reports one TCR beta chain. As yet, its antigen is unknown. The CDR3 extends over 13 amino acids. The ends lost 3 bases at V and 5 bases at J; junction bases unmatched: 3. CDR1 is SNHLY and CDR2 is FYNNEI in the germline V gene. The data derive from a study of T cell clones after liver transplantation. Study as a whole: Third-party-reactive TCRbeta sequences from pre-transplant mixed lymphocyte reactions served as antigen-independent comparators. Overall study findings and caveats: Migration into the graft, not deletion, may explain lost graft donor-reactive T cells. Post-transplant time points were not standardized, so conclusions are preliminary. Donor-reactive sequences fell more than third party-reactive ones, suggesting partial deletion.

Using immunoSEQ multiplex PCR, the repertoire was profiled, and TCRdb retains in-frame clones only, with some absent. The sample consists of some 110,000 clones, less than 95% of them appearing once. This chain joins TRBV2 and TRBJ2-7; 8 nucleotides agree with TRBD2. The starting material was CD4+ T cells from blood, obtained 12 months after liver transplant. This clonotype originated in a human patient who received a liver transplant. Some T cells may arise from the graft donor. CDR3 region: CASSDPGRDEQYF. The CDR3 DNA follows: TGTGCCAGCAGTGACCCCGGGAGGGACGAGCAGTACTTC. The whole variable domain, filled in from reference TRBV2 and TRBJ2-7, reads EPEVTQTPSHQVTQMGQEVILRCVPISNHLYFYWYRQILGQKVEFLVSFYNNEISEKSEIFDDQFSVERPDGSNFTLKIRSTKLEDSAMYFCASSDPGRDEQYFGPGTRLTVT.